This TCR beta chain derives from a study of regulatory T cells in long-lasting Graves disease. Time point in this sample: newly diagnosed GD, antithyroid drugs for less than 3 months. Making the TCR library involved RNA that had been extracted from PBMCs. Germline values: CDR1 MNHEY, CDR2 SMNVEV (reference sequence). CDR3 length: 15 residues. V shed 6 bases and J 0 bases; nucleotides not matched to a gene: 7. Arm-PCR of CDR3 regions with iRepertoire HTBI primers generated TCR beta libraries. MiXCR was run by TCRdb on the multiplex PCR reads, yielding one entry per CDR3 protein. The repertoire has hundreds of thousands of distinct CDR3 sequences, about 16% of them found once; the top ten carry more than 10%. This sample was also put to use in a study of T cells in Graves' hyperthyroidism and ophthalmopathy. As that study records: The study enrolled patients aged 18 to 65 with newly diagnosed hyperthyroidism of under 2 months' duration.

V and J are TRBV27 and TRBJ2-7, with 8 bases matching TRBD1. The receptor was isolated from a man younger than 35 with Graves disease. This specimen was peripheral blood mononuclear cells (PBMCs), taken at new diagnosis, from a patient treated with antithyroid drugs. The CDR3, as DNA: TGTGCCAGCAGCCCGACAGGGGCAGGCTCCTACGAGCAGTACTTC. As protein: CASSPTGAGSYEQYF.